A single sample gave rise to the 5 T cell receptor beta chains below, sequenced in a study of cytomegalovirus exposure and HLA in healthy donors. TCRdb keeps only in-frame clones here, not all; method: immunoSEQ multiplex PCR. The table records around 160,000 clones, 91% of them present only once. Sequences were obtained from PBMCs. The source of these receptors is a woman aged 18 to 35 in good health and CMV-seropositive.

This rearrangement joins TRBV5-4 to TRBJ1-2; 10 bases line up with TRBD1. This CDR3 region has 17 residues. The junction had 12 bases not matched to a gene; V was cut back by 0 bases and J by 7 bases. Per the germline V gene, CDR1 is SGHNT and CDR2 is YYREEE (reference sequence). The DNA of the CDR3 is TGTGCCAGCAGCTTGGGGGTTGCGGGACAGGGGAGTAGTGGCTACACCTTC. Residues: CASSLGVAGQGSSGYTF. Full variable domain (remainder filled in from reference TRBV5-4 and TRBJ1-2): ETGVTQSPTHLIKTRGQQVTLRCSSQSGHNTVSWYQQALGQGPQFIFQYYREEENGRGNFPPRFSGLQFPNYSSELNVNALELDDSALYLCASSLGVAGQGSSGYTFGSGTRLTVV.

The CDR3 DNA reads TGTGCCAGCAGCTCTGGACTAGCGGGGGGGACATATACCTACGAGCAGTACTTC. Its protein product is CASSSGLAGGTYTYEQYF. The V gene is TRBV7-9, the J gene TRBJ2-7, with TRBD2 matching 15 bases. The CDR3 covers 18 residues. With 4 bases clipped from V and 2 bases from J, the junction kept 9 bases outside the gene matches. CDR1 SEHNR and CDR2 FQNEAQ come from the germline V gene (reference sequence).

The J gene is TRBJ1-3, the V gene TRBV4-2; no reliable D call. This CDR3 spans 14 amino acids. Between the trimmed V and J ends, which lost 0 bases and 1 base, there was a span of 4 bases. The germline gives CDR1 LGHNA, CDR2 YNFKEQ. CDR3: CASSQDISGNTIYF. CDR3 bases: TGTGCCAGCAGCCAAGATATATCTGGAAACACCATATATTTT.

The chain employs TRBV18 and TRBJ1-1; 8 nucleotides agree with TRBD1. J lost 1 base, V lost 3 bases, and 4 bases had no gene match. This CDR3 spans 15 amino acids. Germline CDR1 and CDR2: KGHSH and LQKENI. DNA for the CDR3: TGTGCCAGCTCACCTTTAGACAGGGGGAACACTGAAGCTTTCTTT. Its translation is CASSPLDRGNTEAFF.

The chain couples TRBV27 to TRBJ2-5, with D possibly being TRBD1 (6 bases). Near its end, the DNA agrees better with TRBJ2-7, so the J call may be wrong. The CDR3 length is 14 residues. In germline, CDR1 is MNHEY, CDR2 SMNVEV (reference sequence). The chain's CDR3 is CASSSLTGTHEQYF. The CDR3 coding sequence is TGTGCCAGCAGTTCCCTAACGGGGACACACGAGCAGTACTTC.